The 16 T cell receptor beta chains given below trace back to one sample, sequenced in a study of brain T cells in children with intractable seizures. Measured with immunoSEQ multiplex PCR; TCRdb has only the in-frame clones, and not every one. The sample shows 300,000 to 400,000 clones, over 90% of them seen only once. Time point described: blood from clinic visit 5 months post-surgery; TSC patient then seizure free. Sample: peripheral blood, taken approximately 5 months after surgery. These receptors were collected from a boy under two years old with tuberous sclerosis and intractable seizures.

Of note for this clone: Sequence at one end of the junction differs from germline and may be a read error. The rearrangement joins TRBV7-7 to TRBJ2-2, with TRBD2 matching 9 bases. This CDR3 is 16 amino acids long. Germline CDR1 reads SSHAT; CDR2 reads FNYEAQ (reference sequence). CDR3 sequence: CASSLVFSGGTGELFF. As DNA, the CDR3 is TGTGCTAGCAGCTTAGTTTTTAGCGGGGGCACCGGGGAGCTGTTTTTT.

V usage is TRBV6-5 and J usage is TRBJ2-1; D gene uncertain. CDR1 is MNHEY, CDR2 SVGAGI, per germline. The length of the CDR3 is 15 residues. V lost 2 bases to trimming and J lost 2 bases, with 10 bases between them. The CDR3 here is CASSYGGSPYNEQFF. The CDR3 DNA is TGTGCCAGCAGTTACGGCGGAAGCCCCTACAATGAGCAGTTCTTC.

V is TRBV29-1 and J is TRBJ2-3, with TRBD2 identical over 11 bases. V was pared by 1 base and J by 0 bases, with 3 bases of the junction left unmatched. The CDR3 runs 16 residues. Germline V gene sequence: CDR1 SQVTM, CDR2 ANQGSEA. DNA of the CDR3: TGCAGCGTTGAAGGTGTAGCGGGGGGGAGCACAGATACGCAGTATTTT. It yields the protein CSVEGVAGGSTDTQYF.

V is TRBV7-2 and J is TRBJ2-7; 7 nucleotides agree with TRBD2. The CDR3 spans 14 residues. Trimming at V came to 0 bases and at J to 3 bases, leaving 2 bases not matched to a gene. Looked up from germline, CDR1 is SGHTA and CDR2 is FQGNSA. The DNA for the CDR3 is TGTGCCAGCAGCTTAGCGGGGGGGGTCTACGAGCAGTACTTC. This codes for CASSLAGGVYEQYF.

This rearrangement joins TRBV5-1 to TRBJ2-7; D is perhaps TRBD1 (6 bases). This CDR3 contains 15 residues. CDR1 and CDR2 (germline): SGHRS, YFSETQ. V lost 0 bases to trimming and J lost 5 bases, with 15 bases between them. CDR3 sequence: CASSLGTAIADEQYF. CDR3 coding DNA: TGCGCCAGCAGCTTGGGGACAGCCATCGCGGACGAGCAGTACTTC.

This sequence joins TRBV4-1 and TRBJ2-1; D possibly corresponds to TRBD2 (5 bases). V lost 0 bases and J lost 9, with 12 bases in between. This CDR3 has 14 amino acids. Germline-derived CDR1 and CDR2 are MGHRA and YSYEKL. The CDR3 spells CASSQDGSLGEQFF. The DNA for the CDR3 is TGCGCCAGCAGCCAAGATGGGAGTTTGGGTGAGCAGTTCTTC.

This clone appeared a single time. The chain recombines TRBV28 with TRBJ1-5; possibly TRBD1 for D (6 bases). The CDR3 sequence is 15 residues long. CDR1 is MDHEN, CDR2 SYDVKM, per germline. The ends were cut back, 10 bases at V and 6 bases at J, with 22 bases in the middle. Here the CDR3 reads CATKGTGGTGQPQHF. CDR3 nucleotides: TGTGCCACCAAAGGAACTGGGGGCACGGGTCAGCCCCAGCATTTT.

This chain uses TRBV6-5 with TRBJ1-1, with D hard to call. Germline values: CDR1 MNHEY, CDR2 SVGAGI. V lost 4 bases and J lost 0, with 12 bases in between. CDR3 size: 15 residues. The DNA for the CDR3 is TGTGCCAGCAGTTGGAGGTTGCTCATGAACACTGAAGCTTTCTTT. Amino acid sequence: CASSWRLLMNTEAFF.

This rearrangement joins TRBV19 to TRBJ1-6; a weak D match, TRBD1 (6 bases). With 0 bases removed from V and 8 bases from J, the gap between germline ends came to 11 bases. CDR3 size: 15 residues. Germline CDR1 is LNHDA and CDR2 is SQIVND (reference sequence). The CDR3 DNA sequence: TGTGCCAGTAGTATAGATGATGGGGGCTATTCACCCCTCCACTTT. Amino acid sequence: CASSIDDGGYSPLHF.

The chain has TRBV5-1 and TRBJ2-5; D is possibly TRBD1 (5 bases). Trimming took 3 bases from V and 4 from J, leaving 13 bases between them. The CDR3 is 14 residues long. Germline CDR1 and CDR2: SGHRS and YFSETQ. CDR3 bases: TGCGCCAGCAGCTCCGACACAGGCAGAGAGACCCAGTACTTC. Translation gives CASSSDTGRETQYF.

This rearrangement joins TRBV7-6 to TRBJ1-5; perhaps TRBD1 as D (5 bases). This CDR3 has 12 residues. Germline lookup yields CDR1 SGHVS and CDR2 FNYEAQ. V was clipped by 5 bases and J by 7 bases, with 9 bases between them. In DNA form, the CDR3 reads TGTGCCAGCAGCCCCCGGGGGCAGCCCCAGCATTTT. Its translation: CASSPRGQPQHF. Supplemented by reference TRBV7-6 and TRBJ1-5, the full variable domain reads GAGVSQSPRYKVTKRGQDVALRCDPISGHVSLYWYRQALGQGPEFLTYFNYEAQQDKSGLPNDRFSAERPEGSISTLTIQRTEQRDSAMYRCASSPRGQPQHFGDGTRLSIL.

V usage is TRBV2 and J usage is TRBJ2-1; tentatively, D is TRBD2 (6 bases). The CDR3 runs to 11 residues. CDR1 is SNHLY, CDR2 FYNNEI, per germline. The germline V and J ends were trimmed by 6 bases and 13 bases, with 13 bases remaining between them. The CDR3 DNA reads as TGTGCCAGCAGCCTACACGGGGGACAGTTCTTC. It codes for CASSLHGGQFF. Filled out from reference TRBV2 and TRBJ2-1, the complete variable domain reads EPEVTQTPSHQVTQMGQEVILRCVPISNHLYFYWYRQILGQKVEFLVSFYNNEISEKSEIFDDQFSVERPDGSNFTLKIRSTKLEDSAMYFCASSLHGGQFFGPGTRLTVL.

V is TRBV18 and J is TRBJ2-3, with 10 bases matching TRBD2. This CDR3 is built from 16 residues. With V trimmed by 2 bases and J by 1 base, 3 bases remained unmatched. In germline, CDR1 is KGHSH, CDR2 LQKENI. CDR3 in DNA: TGTGCCAGCTCACCAAGGACTAGCGGCGGCACAGATACGCAGTATTTT. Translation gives CASSPRTSGGTDTQYF. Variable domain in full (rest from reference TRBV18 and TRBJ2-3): NAGVMQNPRHLVRRRGQEARLRCSPMKGHSHVYWYRQLPEEGLKFMVYLQKENIIDESGMPKERFSAEFPKEGPSILRIQQVVRGDSAAYFCASSPRTSGGTDTQYFGPGTRLTVL.

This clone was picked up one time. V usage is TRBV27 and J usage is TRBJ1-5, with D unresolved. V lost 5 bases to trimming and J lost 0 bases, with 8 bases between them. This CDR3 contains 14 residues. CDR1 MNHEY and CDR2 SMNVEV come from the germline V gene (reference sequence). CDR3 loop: CASSVTGSNQPQHF. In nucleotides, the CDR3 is TGTGCCAGCAGTGTCACCGGTAGCAATCAGCCCCAGCATTTT.

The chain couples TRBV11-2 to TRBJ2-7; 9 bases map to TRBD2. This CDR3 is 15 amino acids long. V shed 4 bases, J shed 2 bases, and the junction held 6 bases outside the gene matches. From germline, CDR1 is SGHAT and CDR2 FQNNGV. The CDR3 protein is CASSSLAGSPYEQYF. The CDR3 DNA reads TGTGCCAGCAGCTCCCTAGCGGGGAGCCCCTACGAGCAGTACTTC.

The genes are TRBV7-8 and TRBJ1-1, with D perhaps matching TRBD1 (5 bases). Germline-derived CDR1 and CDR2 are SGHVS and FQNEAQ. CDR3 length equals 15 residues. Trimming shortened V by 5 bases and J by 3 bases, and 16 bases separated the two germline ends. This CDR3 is CASSVLGLDDTEAFF. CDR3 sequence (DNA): TGTGCCAGCAGCGTGCTGGGACTTGACGACACTGAAGCTTTCTTT. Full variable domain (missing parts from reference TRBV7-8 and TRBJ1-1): GAGVSQSPRYKVAKRGQDVALRCDPISGHVSLFWYQQALGQGPEFLTYFQNEAQLDKSGLPSDRFFAERPEGSVSTLKIQRTQQEDSAVYLCASSVLGLDDTEAFFGQGTRLTVV.